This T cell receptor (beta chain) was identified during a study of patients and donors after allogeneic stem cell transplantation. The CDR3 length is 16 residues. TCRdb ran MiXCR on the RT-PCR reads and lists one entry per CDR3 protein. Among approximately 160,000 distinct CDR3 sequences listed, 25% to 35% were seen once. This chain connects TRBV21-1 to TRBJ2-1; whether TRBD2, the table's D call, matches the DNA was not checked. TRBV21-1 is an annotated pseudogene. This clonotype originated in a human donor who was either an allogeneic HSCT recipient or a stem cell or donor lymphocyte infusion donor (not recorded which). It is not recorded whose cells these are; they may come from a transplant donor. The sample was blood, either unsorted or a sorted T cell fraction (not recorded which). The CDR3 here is CASTTAGAGVNNEQFF. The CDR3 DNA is TGTGCCAGCACCACCGCGGGAGCGGGAGTGAACAATGAGCAGTTCTTC.